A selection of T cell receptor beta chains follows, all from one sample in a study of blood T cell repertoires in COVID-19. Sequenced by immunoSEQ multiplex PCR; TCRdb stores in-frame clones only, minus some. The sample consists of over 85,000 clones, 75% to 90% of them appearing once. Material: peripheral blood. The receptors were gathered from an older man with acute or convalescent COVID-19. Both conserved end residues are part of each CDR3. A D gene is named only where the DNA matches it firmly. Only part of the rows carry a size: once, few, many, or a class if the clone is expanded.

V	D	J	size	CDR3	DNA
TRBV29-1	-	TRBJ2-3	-	CSVPARWDTQYF	TGCAGCGTCCCCGCCAGGTGGGATACGCAGTATTTT
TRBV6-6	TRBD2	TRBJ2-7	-	CASSQRTSGGEQYF	TGTGCCAGCAGTCAAAGGACTAGCGGGGGAGAGCAGTACTTC
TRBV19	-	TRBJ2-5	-	CASGLRAALVTDF	TGTGCCAGTGGCCTGCGGGCCGCTTTAGTTACGGACTTC
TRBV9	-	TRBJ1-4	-	CASSVGITGGDEKLFF	TGTGCCAGCAGCGTAGGTATCACAGGTGGGGATGAAAAACTGTTTTTT
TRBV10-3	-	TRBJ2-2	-	CAISERGQNTGELFF	TGTGCCATCAGTGAGCGCGGGCAGAACACCGGGGAGCTGTTTTTT
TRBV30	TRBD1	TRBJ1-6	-	CAWSSWDRSSPLHF	TGTGCCTGGAGTAGCTGGGACAGAAGTTCACCCCTCCACTTT
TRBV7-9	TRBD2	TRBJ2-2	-	CASSRTSGISTGELFF	TGTGCCAGCAGCCGGACTAGCGGGATTAGCACCGGGGAGCTGTTTTTT
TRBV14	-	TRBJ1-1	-	CASSRLGLFTEAFF	TGTGCCAGCAGCCGACTCGGACTTTTCACTGAAGCTTTCTTT
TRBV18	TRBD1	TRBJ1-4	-	CASSPSEQGLREKLFF	TGTGCCAGCTCACCGTCAGAACAGGGGTTGAGGGAAAAACTGTTTTTT
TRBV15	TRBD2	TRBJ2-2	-	CATSRDLYGAGGNTGELFF	TGTGCCACCAGCAGAGATTTATACGGGGCGGGAGGGAACACCGGGGAGCTGTTTTTT
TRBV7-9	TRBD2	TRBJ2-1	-	CASSFGLVEQFF	TGTGCCAGCAGCTTCGGACTAGTTGAGCAGTTCTTC
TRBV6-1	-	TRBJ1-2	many	CASSEAQGLDGYTF	TGTGCCAGCAGTGAAGCCCAGGGGTTGGATGGCTACACCTTC
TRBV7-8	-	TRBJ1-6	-	CASSLARQAHDSPLHF	TGTGCCAGCAGCTTAGCCCGACAGGCACATGATTCACCCCTCCACTTT
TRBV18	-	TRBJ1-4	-	CASSPPRVGGATNEKLFF	TGTGCCAGCTCACCACCGCGGGTAGGGGGTGCAACTAATGAAAAACTGTTTTTT
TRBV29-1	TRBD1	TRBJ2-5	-	CSVESRRGRRETQYF	TGCAGCGTTGAATCTCGCAGGGGGCGCCGAGAGACCCAGTACTTC
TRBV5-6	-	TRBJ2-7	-	CASSWGGSYEQYF	TGTGCCAGCAGCTGGGGGGGCAGCTACGAGCAGTACTTC
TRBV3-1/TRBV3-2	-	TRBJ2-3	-	CASSQAGDLADTQYF	TGTGCCAGCAGCCAAGCCGGAGACCTAGCAGATACGCAGTATTTT
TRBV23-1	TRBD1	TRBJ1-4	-	CALQFPGTGGLLNEKLFF	TGCGCCCTCCAGTTCCCCGGGACAGGGGGCCTACTTAATGAAAAACTGTTTTTT
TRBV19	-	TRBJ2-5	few	CASSIAEGETQYF	TGTGCCAGTAGTATTGCGGAAGGAGAGACCCAGTACTTC
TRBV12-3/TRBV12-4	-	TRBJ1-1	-	CASLQGNTEAFF	TGTGCCAGCCTACAGGGGAACACTGAAGCTTTCTTT
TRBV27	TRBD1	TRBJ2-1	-	CASNPTGAYNEQFF	TGTGCCAGCAACCCAACAGGGGCCTACAATGAGCAGTTCTTC
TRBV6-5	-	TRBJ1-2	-	CASGEEAYGYTF	TGTGCCTCGGGGGAGGAGGCCTATGGCTACACCTTC
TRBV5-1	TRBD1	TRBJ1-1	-	CASSLGTGQGAEAFF	TGCGCCAGCAGCTTGGGGACGGGACAGGGGGCTGAAGCTTTCTTT
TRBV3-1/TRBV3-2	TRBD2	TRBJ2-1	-	CASSQPGLAAYNEQFF	TGTGCCAGCAGCCAGCCGGGACTAGCGGCCTACAATGAGCAGTTCTTC
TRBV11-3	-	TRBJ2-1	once	CASSHLGLDEQFF	TGTGCCAGCAGCCACTTGGGCTTGGATGAGCAGTTCTTC
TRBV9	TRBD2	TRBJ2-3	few	CASSAPSGSRSDTQYF	TGTGCCAGCAGCGCCCCTAGCGGGAGTAGGTCGGATACGCAGTATTTT
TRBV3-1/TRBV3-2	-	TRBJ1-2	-	CASSPSFPRKSNYGYTF	TGTGCCAGCAGTCCAAGTTTTCCCAGGAAGTCTAACTATGGCTACACCTTC